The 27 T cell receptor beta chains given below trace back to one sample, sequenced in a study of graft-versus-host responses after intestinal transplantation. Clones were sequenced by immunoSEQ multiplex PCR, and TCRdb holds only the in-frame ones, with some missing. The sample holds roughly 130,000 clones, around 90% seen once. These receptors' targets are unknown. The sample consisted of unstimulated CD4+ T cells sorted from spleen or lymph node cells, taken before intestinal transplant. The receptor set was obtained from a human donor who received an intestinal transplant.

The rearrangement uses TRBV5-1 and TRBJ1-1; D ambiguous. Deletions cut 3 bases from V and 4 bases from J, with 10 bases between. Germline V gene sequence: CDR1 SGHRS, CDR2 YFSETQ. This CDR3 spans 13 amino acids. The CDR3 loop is CASSYDGITEAFF. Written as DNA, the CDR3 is TGCGCCAGCAGCTACGACGGGATCACTGAAGCTTTCTTT. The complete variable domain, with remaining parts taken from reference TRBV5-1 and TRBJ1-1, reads KAGVTQTPRYLIKTRGQQVTLSCSPISGHRSVSWYQQTPGQGLQFLFEYFSETQRNKGNFPGRFSGRQFSNSRSEMNVSTLELGDSALYLCASSYDGITEAFFGQGTRLTVV.

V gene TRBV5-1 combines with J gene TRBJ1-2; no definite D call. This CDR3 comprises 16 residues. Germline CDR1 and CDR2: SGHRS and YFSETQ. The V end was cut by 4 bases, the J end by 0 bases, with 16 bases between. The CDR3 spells CASSPSRVFTNYGYTF. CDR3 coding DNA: TGCGCCAGCAGCCCGAGTAGGGTCTTTACTAACTATGGCTACACCTTC.

CDR3 amino acids: CAWSAASNEQFF. Written as DNA, the CDR3 is TGTGCCTGGAGCGCTGCCAGCAATGAGCAGTTCTTC. V and J are TRBV30 and TRBJ2-1, with D unclear. Germline V gene sequence: CDR1 GTSNPN, CDR2 SVGIG (reference sequence). V was shortened by 3 bases and J by 6 bases, with 9 bases between the two germline ends. The CDR3 consists of 12 residues.

The CDR3 sequence is CASGGGQGETQYF. The CDR3 coding sequence is TGTGCCAGCGGTGGGGGGCAGGGAGAGACCCAGTACTTC. This sequence joins TRBV2 and TRBJ2-5; D tentatively reads TRBD1 or TRBD2 (6 bases each). The V gene's germline CDR1 is SNHLY and CDR2 FYNNEI. V lost 8 bases and J lost 4, with 14 bases in between. CDR3 length equals 13 residues. Based on the CDR3 plus reference TRBV2 and TRBJ2-5, the full variable domain is EPEVTQTPSHQVTQMGQEVILRCVPISNHLYFYWYRQILGQKVEFLVSFYNNEISEKSEIFDDQFSVERPDGSNFTLKIRSTKLEDSAMYFCASGGGQGETQYFGPGTRLLVL.

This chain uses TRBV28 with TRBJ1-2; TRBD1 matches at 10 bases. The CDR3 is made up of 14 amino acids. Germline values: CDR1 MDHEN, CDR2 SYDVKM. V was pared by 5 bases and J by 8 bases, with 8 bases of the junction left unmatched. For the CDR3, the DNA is TGTGCCAGCAGTGTTGGGACAGGGGTTGGAGGCTACACCTTC. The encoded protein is CASSVGTGVGGYTF.

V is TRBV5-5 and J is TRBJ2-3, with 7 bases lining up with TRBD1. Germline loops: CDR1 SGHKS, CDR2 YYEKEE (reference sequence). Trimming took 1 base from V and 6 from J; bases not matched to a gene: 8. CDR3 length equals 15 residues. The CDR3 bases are TGTGCCAGCAGCTTGAGAGACAGGGTAGTGGATACGCAGTATTTT. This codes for CASSLRDRVVDTQYF. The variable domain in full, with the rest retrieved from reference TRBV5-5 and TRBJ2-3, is DAGVTQSPTHLIKTRGQQVTLRCSPISGHKSVSWYQQVLGQGPQFIFQYYEKEERGRGNFPDRFSARQFPNYSSELNVNALLLGDSALYLCASSLRDRVVDTQYFGPGTRLTVL.

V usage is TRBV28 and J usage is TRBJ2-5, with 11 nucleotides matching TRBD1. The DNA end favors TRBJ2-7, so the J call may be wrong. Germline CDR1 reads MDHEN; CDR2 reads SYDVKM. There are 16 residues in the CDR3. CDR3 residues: CASSPQLDRGLYEQYF. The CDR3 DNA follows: TGTGCCAGCAGCCCACAATTGGACAGGGGGCTCTACGAGCAGTACTTC.

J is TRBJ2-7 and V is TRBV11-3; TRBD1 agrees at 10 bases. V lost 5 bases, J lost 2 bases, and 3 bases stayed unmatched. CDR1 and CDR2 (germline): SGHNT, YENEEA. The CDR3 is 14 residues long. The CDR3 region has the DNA TGTGCCAGCAGCATTGGACAGGGGGCCTACGAGCAGTACTTC. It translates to CASSIGQGAYEQYF.

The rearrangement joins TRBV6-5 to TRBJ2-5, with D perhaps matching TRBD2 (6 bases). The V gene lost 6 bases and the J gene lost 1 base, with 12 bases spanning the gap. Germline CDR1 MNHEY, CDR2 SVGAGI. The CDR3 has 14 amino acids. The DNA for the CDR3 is TGTGCCAGCAGCTATCTAGCGTTCCAAGAGACCCAGTACTTC. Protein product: CASSYLAFQETQYF.

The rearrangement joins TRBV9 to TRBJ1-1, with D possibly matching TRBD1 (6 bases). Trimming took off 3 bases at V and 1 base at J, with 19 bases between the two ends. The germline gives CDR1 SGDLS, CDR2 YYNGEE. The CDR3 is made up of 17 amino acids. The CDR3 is CASSGSSQDRRNTEAFF. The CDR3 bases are TGTGCCAGCAGCGGTAGTAGTCAGGACAGAAGGAACACTGAAGCTTTCTTT. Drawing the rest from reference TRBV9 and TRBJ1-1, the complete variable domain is DSGVTQTPKHLITATGQRVTLRCSPRSGDLSVYWYQQSLDQGLQFLIQYYNGEERAKGNILERFSAQQFPDLHSELNLSSLELGDSALYFCASSGSSQDRRNTEAFFGQGTRLTVV.

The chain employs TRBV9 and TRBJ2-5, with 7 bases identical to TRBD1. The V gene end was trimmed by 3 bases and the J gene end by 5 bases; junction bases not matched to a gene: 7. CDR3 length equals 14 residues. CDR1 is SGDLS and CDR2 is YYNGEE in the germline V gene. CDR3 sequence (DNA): TGTGCCAGCAGCGCATTCGGACAGGCGGAGACCCAGTACTTC. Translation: CASSAFGQAETQYF.

The CDR3 sequence is CASSFGQGRGEQYF. CDR3 sequence (DNA): TGTGCCAGCAGCTTTGGACAGGGCCGCGGAGAGCAGTACTTC. The genes are TRBV7-9 and TRBJ2-7; TRBD1 matches 8 bases. Germline V gives CDR1 SEHNR, CDR2 FQNEAQ (reference sequence). V lost 3 bases and J lost 7; bases outside the gene matches: 8. The CDR3 has 14 amino acids.

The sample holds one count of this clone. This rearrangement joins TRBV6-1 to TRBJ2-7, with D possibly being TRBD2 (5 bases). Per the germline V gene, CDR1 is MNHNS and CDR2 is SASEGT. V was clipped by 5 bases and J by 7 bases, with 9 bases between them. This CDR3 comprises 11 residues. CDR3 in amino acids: CASSPWREQYF. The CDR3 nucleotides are TGTGCCAGCAGTCCGTGGAGGGAGCAGTACTTC.

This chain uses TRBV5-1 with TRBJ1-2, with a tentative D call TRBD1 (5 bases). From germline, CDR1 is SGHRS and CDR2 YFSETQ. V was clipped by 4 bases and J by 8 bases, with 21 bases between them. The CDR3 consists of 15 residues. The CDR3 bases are TGCGCCAGCAGCCTGCGTCCGGGGCCCGAGGGGGGCTACACCTTC. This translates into CASSLRPGPEGGYTF.

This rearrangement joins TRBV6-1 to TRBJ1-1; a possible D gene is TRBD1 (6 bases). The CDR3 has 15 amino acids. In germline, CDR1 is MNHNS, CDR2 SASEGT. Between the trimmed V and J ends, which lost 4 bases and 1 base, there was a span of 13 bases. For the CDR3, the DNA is TGTGCCAGCAGTGTACAGGGCGGGAGGAACACTGAAGCTTTCTTT. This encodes CASSVQGGRNTEAFF.

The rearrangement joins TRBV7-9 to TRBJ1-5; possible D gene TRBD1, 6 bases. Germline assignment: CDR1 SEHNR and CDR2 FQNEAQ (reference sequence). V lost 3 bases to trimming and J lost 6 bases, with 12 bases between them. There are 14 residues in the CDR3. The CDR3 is CASSFGGAGQPQHF. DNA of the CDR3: TGTGCCAGCAGCTTCGGGGGCGCGGGTCAGCCCCAGCATTTT.

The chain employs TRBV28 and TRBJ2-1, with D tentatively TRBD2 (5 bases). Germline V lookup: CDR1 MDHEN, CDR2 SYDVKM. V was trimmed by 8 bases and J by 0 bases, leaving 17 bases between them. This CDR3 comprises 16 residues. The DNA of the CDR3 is TGTGCCAGCCGCTTAAGCGGCCCCAGCTCCTACAATGAGCAGTTCTTC. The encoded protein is CASRLSGPSSYNEQFF. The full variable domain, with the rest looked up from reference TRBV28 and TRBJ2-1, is DVKVTQSSRYLVKRTGEKVFLECVQDMDHENMFWYRQDPGLGLRLIYFSYDVKMKEKGDIPEGYSVSREKKERFSLILESASTNQTSMYLCASRLSGPSSYNEQFFGPGTRLTVL.

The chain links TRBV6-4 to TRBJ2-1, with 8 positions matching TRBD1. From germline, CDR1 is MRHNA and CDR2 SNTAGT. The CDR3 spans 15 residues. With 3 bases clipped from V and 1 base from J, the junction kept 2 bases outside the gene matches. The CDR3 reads CASSDGQGSYNEQFF. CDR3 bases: TGTGCCAGCAGTGATGGACAGGGATCCTACAATGAGCAGTTCTTC.

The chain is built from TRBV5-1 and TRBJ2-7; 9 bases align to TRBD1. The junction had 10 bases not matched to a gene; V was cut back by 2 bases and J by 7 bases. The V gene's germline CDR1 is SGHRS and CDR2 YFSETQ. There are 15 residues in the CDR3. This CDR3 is CASSLKGTGTGEQYF. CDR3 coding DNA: TGCGCCAGCAGCTTAAAAGGGACAGGGACGGGTGAGCAGTACTTC.

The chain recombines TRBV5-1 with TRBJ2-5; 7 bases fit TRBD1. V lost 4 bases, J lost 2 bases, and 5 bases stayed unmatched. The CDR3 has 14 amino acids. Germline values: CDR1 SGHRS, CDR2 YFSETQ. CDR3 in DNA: TGCGCCAGCAGCCACAGACAGGGACAAGAGACCCAGTACTTC. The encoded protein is CASSHRQGQETQYF.

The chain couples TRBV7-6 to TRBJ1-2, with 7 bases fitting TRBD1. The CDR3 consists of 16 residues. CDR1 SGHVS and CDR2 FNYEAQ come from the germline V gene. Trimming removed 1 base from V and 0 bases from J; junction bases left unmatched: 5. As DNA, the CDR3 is TGTGCCAGCAGCTTAGGACAGGGACCCGCTAACTATGGCTACACCTTC. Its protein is CASSLGQGPANYGYTF.

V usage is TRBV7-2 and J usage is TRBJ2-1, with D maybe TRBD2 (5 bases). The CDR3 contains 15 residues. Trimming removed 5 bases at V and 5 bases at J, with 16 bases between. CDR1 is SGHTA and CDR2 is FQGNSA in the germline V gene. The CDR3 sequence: CASSPLTGWNNEQFF. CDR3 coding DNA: TGTGCCAGCAGCCCTTTAACGGGATGGAACAATGAGCAGTTCTTC.

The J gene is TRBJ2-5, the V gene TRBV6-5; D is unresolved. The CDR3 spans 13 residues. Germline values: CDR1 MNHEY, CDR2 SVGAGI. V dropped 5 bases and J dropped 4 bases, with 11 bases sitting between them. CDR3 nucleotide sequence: TGTGCCAGCAGTAGTGGGCGTCTAGAGACCCAGTACTTC. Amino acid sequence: CASSSGRLETQYF.

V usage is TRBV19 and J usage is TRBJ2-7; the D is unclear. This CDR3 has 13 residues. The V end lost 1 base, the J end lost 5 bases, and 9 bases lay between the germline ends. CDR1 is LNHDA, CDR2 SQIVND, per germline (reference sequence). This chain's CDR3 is CASSIVPGHEQYF. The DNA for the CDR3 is TGTGCCAGTAGTATAGTACCCGGGCACGAGCAGTACTTC.

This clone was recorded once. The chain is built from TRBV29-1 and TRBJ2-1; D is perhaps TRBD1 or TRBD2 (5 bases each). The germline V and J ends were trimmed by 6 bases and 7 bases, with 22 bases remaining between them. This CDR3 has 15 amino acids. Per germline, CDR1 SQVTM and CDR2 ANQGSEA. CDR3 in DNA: TGCAGCGTGAATGACCGGGACCCCAAGATAAATGAGCAGTTCTTC. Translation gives CSVNDRDPKINEQFF.

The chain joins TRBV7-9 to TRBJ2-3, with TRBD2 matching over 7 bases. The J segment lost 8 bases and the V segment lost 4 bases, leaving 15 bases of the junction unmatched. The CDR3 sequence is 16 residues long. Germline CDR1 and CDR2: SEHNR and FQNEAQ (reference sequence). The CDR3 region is CASSYTPREIESTQYF. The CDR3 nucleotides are TGTGCCAGCAGCTACACCCCGCGGGAGATTGAATCTACGCAGTATTTT.

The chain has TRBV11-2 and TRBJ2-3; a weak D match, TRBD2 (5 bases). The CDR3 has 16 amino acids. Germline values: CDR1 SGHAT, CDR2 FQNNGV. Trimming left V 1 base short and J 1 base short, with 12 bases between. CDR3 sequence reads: CASSLGRVGGTDTQYF. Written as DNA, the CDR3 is TGTGCCAGCAGCTTAGGAAGGGTCGGGGGCACAGATACGCAGTATTTT.